This T cell receptor (beta chain) was captured by sequencing in a study of regulatory T cells in long-lasting Graves disease. Whole-study findings and limits: Patients whose Graves' disease persisted exhibited lower TCR diversity than those newly diagnosed. Possibly, accuracy suffered from the small sample size. TRBV28 was favored in persistent disease, as were TRBJ1-2 and TRBJ2-5.

iRepertoire HTBI primers and Arm-PCR of CDR3 regions built TCR beta libraries. TCRdb called the multiplex PCR reads again in MiXCR, with one record for every CDR3 protein. The sample lists roughly 560,000 distinct CDR3 sequences; around 11% were seen once. CDR3 length equals 16 residues. Germline-derived CDR1 and CDR2 are SNHLY and FYNNEI. V lost 6 bases to trimming and J lost 2 bases; unmatched junction nucleotides: 11. This clonotype was found many times. Its specificity is not known. The time point is: newly diagnosed GD, antithyroid drugs for less than 3 months. The TCR library was made from RNA extracted from PBMCs. This sample also belongs to another study, concerning T cells in Graves' hyperthyroidism and ophthalmopathy.

This receptor was obtained from a young woman with Graves disease. The source material was peripheral blood mononuclear cells (PBMCs), sampled at new diagnosis, from a patient treated with antithyroid drugs. The chain links TRBV2 to TRBJ2-7, with 9 bases lining up with TRBD2. The DNA for the CDR3 is TGTGCCAGCAGGATTAAGGGCGGGAGGGCCCCCTACGAGCAGTACTTC. Amino acids: CASRIKGGRAPYEQYF. Using reference TRBV2 and TRBJ2-7 for the parts outside the CDR3, the full variable domain is EPEVTQTPSHQVTQMGQEVILRCVPISNHLYFYWYRQILGQKVEFLVSFYNNEISEKSEIFDDQFSVERPDGSNFTLKIRSTKLEDSAMYFCASRIKGGRAPYEQYFGPGTRLTVT.